This is a list of T cell receptor beta chains from one sample in a study of OX40 agonist ivuxolimab in advanced cancers. The assay was immunoSEQ multiplex PCR, and TCRdb's table has in-frame clones only and misses some. Among some 32,000 clones listed, about 83% were seen once. Sample: CD4+ or CD8+ T cells sorted from blood, taken in a trial of the OX40 agonist ivuxolimab. These receptors were obtained from an adult with an advanced solid tumor such as melanoma, head and neck, liver or kidney cancer. CDR3s include the opening cysteine and the closing phenylalanine or tryptophan. D genes are given only for firm matches. Not every row has a clone size; where given, it reads once, few, many or a size class.

TRBJ1-2 TRBV7-9 few TRBD1 TGTGCCAGCAGCTTAGGGACAGGGGGTAACTATGGCTACACCTTC CASSLGTGGNYGYTF
TRBJ1-2 TRBV7-9 . TRBD1 TGTGCCAGCAGCTCCGGGACAGGGAGCAGTTACTATGGCTACACCTTC CASSSGTGSSYYGYTF
TRBJ2-3 TRBV2 medium-sized . TGTGCCAGCCTGGACTTTACATCTGGCACAGATACGCAGTATTTT CASLDFTSGTDTQYF
TRBJ2-7 TRBV5-1 . TRBD1 TGCGCCAGCAGCTTGGTGGGGGACAGTGGAGGCGAGCAGTACTTC CASSLVGDSGGEQYF
TRBJ1-1 TRBV5-5 . . TGTGCCAGCAGCTTGGTTGGTGGTTCAGGGTGGGCTTTCTTT CASSLVGGSGWAFF
TRBJ1-1 TRBV28 . . TGTGCCAGCACCCCCAATCCGTCCCGGGGGCGAGGTAACACTGAAGCTTTCTTT CASTPNPSRGRGNTEAFF
TRBJ1-2 TRBV28 . TRBD1 TGTGCCAGCAGTTTATCGGGACAGTTCTATGGCTACACCTTC CASSLSGQFYGYTF
TRBJ1-1 TRBV11-2 . . TGTGCCAGCAGAAGTCGGGACGATACTGAAGCTTTCTTT CASRSRDDTEAFF
TRBJ2-1 TRBV28 . TRBD2 TGTGCCAGCAGTTCCTGGACTAGCTTTGAGTTCTTC CASSSWTSFEFF
TRBJ2-7 TRBV13 . . TGTGCCAGCAGCTTGGGAGACAACTCCTACGAGCAGTACTTC CASSLGDNSYEQYF
TRBJ1-1 TRBV9 . . TGTGCCAGCGGACCTCCACACGTAAACACTGAAGCTTTCTTT CASGPPHVNTEAFF
TRBJ1-4 TRBV6-1 . . TGTGCCATCAAACTGGGACGACGGCGTGAAAAACTGTTTTTT CAIKLGRRREKLFF
TRBJ2-3 TRBV7-9 . . TGTGCCAGCAGCTTAATGCGGTTGGAAAGCACAGATACGCAGTATTTT CASSLMRLESTDTQYF
TRBJ2-3 TRBV6-4 once . TGTGCCAGCAGTGATAGGGGGGGCCAGGAAGATACGCAGTATTTT CASSDRGGQEDTQYF
TRBJ2-7 TRBV27 once . TGTGCCAGCAGTTTATCAATAGAGCAGATCTACGAGCAGTACTTC CASSLSIEQIYEQYF
TRBJ1-5 TRBV27 . . TGTGCCAGCAGTTTAAGTCTCTATAGCAATCAGCCCCAGCATTTT CASSLSLYSNQPQHF
TRBJ2-7 TRBV15 . TRBD1 TGTGCCACCGGACAGGGCCTCTACGAGCAGTACTTC CATGQGLYEQYF
TRBJ2-5 TRBV11-1 . TRBD2 TGTGCCAGCAGCTTTGAGACTAGCGGGGGGCAAGAGACCCAGTACTTC CASSFETSGGQETQYF
TRBJ1-1 TRBV28 . TRBD1 TGTGCCAGCAGTTTATATCAGGGGGCTGGTGGTTGGAACACTGAAGCTTTCTTT CASSLYQGAGGWNTEAFF
TRBJ1-1 TRBV27 . . TGTGCCAGCAGTGCTGACAGTGAGACCTCTGAAGCTTTCTTT CASSADSETSEAFF
TRBJ2-7 TRBV7-2 . . TGTGCCAGCAGCCCCAGGGGGGGAAGGTACGAGCAGTACTTC CASSPRGGRYEQYF
TRBJ2-5 TRBV11-2 . TRBD1 TGTGCCAGCAGCAACTTGGACAGGATCCATAGGGAGACCCAGTACTTC CASSNLDRIHRETQYF
TRBJ1-2 TRBV4-1 . . TGCGCCAGCAGCCAAGTTCGTGGGGCACTCGGCTATGGCTACACCTTC CASSQVRGALGYGYTF
TRBJ2-1 TRBV6-4 . . TGTGCCAGCAGCCCGGGTCTAGAGGACAATGAGCAGTTCTTC CASSPGLEDNEQFF
TRBJ1-5 TRBV4-1 . . TGCGCCAGCAGCCCGAGCACTAGCAATCAGCCCCAGCATTTT CASSPSTSNQPQHF
TRBJ1-2 TRBV5-1 . . TGCGCCAGCAGTACTCTGGGGGGGATTCAACGCTATGGCTACACCTTC CASSTLGGIQRYGYTF
TRBJ2-7 TRBV11-2 . TRBD2 TGTGCCAGCAGCTTATTTTGGGCTAGCGGGAGGATCCACGAGCAGTACTTC CASSLFWASGRIHEQYF
TRBJ2-3 TRBV2 . . TGTGCCAGCAAGACAGATACGCAGTATTTT CASKTDTQYF
TRBJ1-3 TRBV30 . . TGTGCCTGGAGTGAACTTGTCGTAGCGGGTCCGTATTTT CAWSELVVAGPYF
TRBJ2-5 TRBV6-1 few TRBD2 TGTGCCAGCAGTACAGGGGCGGGAGGGGGGGAGACCCAGTACTTC CASSTGAGGGETQYF
TRBJ1-1 TRBV7-8 . . TGTGCCAGCAGCACCCTAGTTCGGGCGAACACTGAAGCTTTCTTT CASSTLVRANTEAFF
TRBJ1-1 TRBV5-6 . TRBD1 TGTGCCAGCAGCTTGGAGGACAGGGGGCTGACTGAAGCTTTCTTT CASSLEDRGLTEAFF
TRBJ1-1 TRBV7-9 . . TGTGCCAGCAGCCCATCCGCACCAGTGCTCGAAGTAGCTTTCTTT CASSPSAPVLEVAFF
TRBJ2-7 TRBV6-6 few TRBD1 TGTGCCAGCAGTTACTCGGGACAGGGGGCTAGCGAGCAGTACTTC CASSYSGQGASEQYF
TRBJ2-7 TRBV4-1 . . TGCGCCAGCAGCCAAGATCCCACAGAAAACGAGCAGTACTTC CASSQDPTENEQYF
TRBJ2-5 TRBV7-9 . TRBD1 TGTGCCAGCAGCCTGGGACAGGGGGCTGAAGAGACCCAGTACTTC CASSLGQGAEETQYF
TRBJ2-1 TRBV13 once TRBD2 TGTGCCAGCAGACCCAAGCAAGCGGGAGGCTTGAAGGGTGAGCAGTTCTTC CASRPKQAGGLKGEQFF
TRBJ2-7 TRBV6-5 once . TGTGCCAGCAGTTACCTCTCCCAGGACGGCTACGAGCAGTACTTC CASSYLSQDGYEQYF
TRBJ2-1 TRBV13 . . TGTGCCAGCAGCTTGCGTCTCAGATACAATGAGCAGTTCTTC CASSLRLRYNEQFF
TRBJ2-1 TRBV6-5 . . TGTGCCAGCAGCCTGTCGGGGGGCGCCTACAATGAGCAGTTCTTC CASSLSGGAYNEQFF
TRBJ2-7 TRBV27 . TRBD1 TGTGCCAGCAGTTCGGGGACAGGGATGCACGAGCAGTACTTC CASSSGTGMHEQYF
TRBJ2-7 TRBV5-6 . . TGTGCCAGCAGCTTACAGGACGCGGACTACGAGCAGTACTTC CASSLQDADYEQYF
TRBJ2-1 TRBV30 . . TGTGCCTGGAGCCGACAGTACAATGAGCAGTTCTTC CAWSRQYNEQFF
TRBJ1-1 TRBV7-8 . . TGTGCCAGCAGCCCGGGGGCTGAAGCTTTCTTT CASSPGAEAFF
TRBJ2-1 TRBV7-9 few . TGTGCCAGCAGCTTCCTAGCCATAAGGGCGAATGAGCAGTTCTTC CASSFLAIRANEQFF
TRBJ2-1 TRBV27 . . TGTGCCAGCAGTCTCACCGGTGTGGGGAGCTCCTACAATGAGCAGTTCTTC CASSLTGVGSSYNEQFF
TRBJ2-2 TRBV6-5 . . TGTGCCAGCAGTCCTCTATGGGGGGACACCGGGGAGCTGTTTTTT CASSPLWGDTGELFF
TRBJ1-3 TRBV6-1 few . TGTGCCAGCACCGTGCGGGTGGACTCTGGAAACACCATATATTTT CASTVRVDSGNTIYF
TRBJ1-2 TRBV30 . . TGTGCCTGGAGTAGACCCAAGATCTATGGCTACACCTTC CAWSRPKIYGYTF
TRBJ2-2 TRBV11-3 . TRBD2 TGTGCCAGCAGCGGGACTAGCGCCGGTCCTTCGTTCGGGGAGCTGTTTTTT CASSGTSAGPSFGELFF
TRBJ2-3 TRBV27 . . TGTGCCAGCAGTTTCGGCCAGGAGGCCGCAGATACGCAGTATTTT CASSFGQEAADTQYF
TRBJ1-6 TRBV13 . . TGTGCCAGCTCAAGGGGGAACTCACCCCTCCACTTT CASSRGNSPLHF
TRBJ2-1 TRBV7-9 . . TGTGCCAGCAGCTCTATAGCGCACTCCTACAATGAGCAGTTCTTC CASSSIAHSYNEQFF
TRBJ2-2 TRBV20-1 . . TGCAGTGTCAGGACCGACCGGGAGCTGTTTTTT CSVRTDRELFF
TRBJ2-1 TRBV5-1 few . TGCGCCAGCACCACAGATCTCCGGAGGAACAATGAGCAGTTCTTC CASTTDLRRNNEQFF
TRBJ1-6 TRBV7-9 . TRBD1 TGTGCCAGCAGCAATGGACAGGGGAGTTCACCCCTCCACTTT CASSNGQGSSPLHF
TRBJ2-5 TRBV7-9 . . TGTGCCAGCAGCTTAGGCTCCCGGGGGCTAGGGCGCGAGACCCAGTACTTC CASSLGSRGLGRETQYF
TRBJ2-3 TRBV4-1 . . TGCGCCAGCAGCCAAGGAGTGGGCACAGATACGCAGTATTTT CASSQGVGTDTQYF
TRBJ1-4 TRBV11-2 . . TGTGCCAGCAGCTTATTGAGGGCACGTGAAAAACTGTTTTTT CASSLLRAREKLFF